The TCR beta chain described here comes from a study of blood T cell repertoires in COVID-19. Some clones are missing from TCRdb's copy, which holds only in-frame ones; the method was immunoSEQ multiplex PCR. The sample records approximately 350,000 clones, around 91% being singletons. Germline CDR1 is PRHDT and CDR2 is FYEKMQ (reference sequence). With V trimmed by 2 bases and J by 0 bases, 6 bases remained unmatched. This CDR3 has 17 amino acids. Sequencing used PBMCs or T cells enriched from blood (not recorded which). This sequence joins TRBV13 and TRBJ2-7, with 11 bases fitting TRBD2. The TCR sequence derives from a man between 18 and 35 years old who had recovered from COVID-19. The DNA for the CDR3 is TGTGCCAGCAGCTTAATAGCGGGAGGGCAGAGCTCCTACGAGCAGTACTTC. Protein sequence: CASSLIAGGQSSYEQYF.